Shown below are 11 T cell receptor beta chains from a single sample sequenced in a study of T cells in localized non-small cell lung cancer. This table comes from immunoSEQ multiplex PCR, and its TCRdb copy is limited to in-frame clones, with some not included. The table lists some 55,000 clones, about four fifths of them singletons. Here the sequenced sample was peripheral blood, taken before any cancer treatment. The receptor set was obtained from a female donor aged 60 or older with stage II squamous cell lung carcinoma.

The chain has TRBV2 and TRBJ1-2; D is unresolved. Trimming pared 6 bases from V and 5 bases from J, leaving 13 bases between. The CDR3 has 13 residues. Germline V gene data show CDR1 as SNHLY and CDR2 as FYNNEI. Here the CDR3 reads CASSPMTVYGYTF. CDR3 sequence (DNA): TGTGCCAGCAGCCCCATGACTGTATATGGCTACACCTTC.

The V call is TRBV29-1, the J call TRBJ1-1; TRBD1 aligns across 11 bases. Germline V CDR1 and CDR2: SQVTM, ANQGSEA. The CDR3 has 16 residues. The CDR3 is CSLHPGTGGKVTEAFF. The CDR3 nucleotides read TGCAGTCTACACCCCGGGACAGGGGGTAAGGTAACTGAAGCTTTCTTT.

This clone was seen only a few times. The chain carries TRBV5-1 and TRBJ1-4; D may be TRBD1 (6 bases). The CDR3 covers 16 residues. Germline V gene data show CDR1 as SGHRS and CDR2 as YFSETQ. The V gene lost 5 bases and the J gene lost 0 bases, with 14 bases spanning the gap. Here the CDR3 DNA reads TGCGCCAGCAGTGGGGGCGGGCCTGCAACTAATGAAAAACTGTTTTTT. This translates into CASSGGGPATNEKLFF.

The gene calls are TRBV5-6 and TRBJ2-7; 9 bases map to TRBD1. With V trimmed by 4 bases and J by 3 bases, 5 bases remained unmatched. CDR1 is SGHDT and CDR2 is YYEEEE in the germline V gene. This CDR3 spans 14 amino acids. The CDR3, as DNA: TGTGCCAGCAGCCAATGGGACAGGGACTACGAGCAGTACTTC. Translated, it gives CASSQWDRDYEQYF.

The V call is TRBV7-9, the J call TRBJ2-7; D call uncertain. Trimming shortened V by 0 bases and J by 4 bases, and 13 bases separated the two germline ends. The CDR3 covers 15 residues. Germline-derived CDR1 and CDR2 are SEHNR and FQNEAQ (reference sequence). The CDR3 loop reads CASSLATAPGYEQYF. The CDR3 DNA sequence: TGTGCCAGCAGCTTAGCGACGGCCCCCGGGTACGAGCAGTACTTC.

V and J are TRBV30 and TRBJ2-5; D gene unclear. Germline values: CDR1 GTSNPN, CDR2 SVGIG (reference sequence). The CDR3 totals 11 residues. Between the trimmed V and J ends, which lost 0 bases and 5 bases, there was a span of 4 bases. CDR3 amino acids: CAWSVGETQYF. CDR3 DNA: TGTGCCTGGAGTGTGGGGGAGACCCAGTACTTC.

The chain is built from TRBV7-2 and TRBJ2-5; 13 positions agree with TRBD2. V lost 4 bases to trimming and J lost 4 bases; unmatched junction nucleotides: 3. The V gene's germline CDR1 is SGHTA and CDR2 FQGNSA. The CDR3 covers 15 residues. DNA of the CDR3: TGTGCCAGCAGCTATACTAGCGGGGGGGGAGAGACCCAGTACTTC. Its translation is CASSYTSGGGETQYF. Supplemented by reference TRBV7-2 and TRBJ2-5, the full variable domain reads GAGVSQSPSNKVTEKGKDVELRCDPISGHTALYWYRQSLGQGLEFLIYFQGNSAPDKSGLPSDRFSAERTGGSVSTLTIQRTQQEDSAVYLCASSYTSGGGETQYFGPGTRLLVL.

This clone was counted a single time. This sequence joins TRBV6-1 and TRBJ2-7; possible D gene TRBD2, 6 bases. This CDR3 is 15 amino acids long. CDR1 and CDR2 (germline): MNHNS, SASEGT. V was trimmed by 5 bases and J by 0 bases, leaving 14 bases between them. CDR3 loop: CASSLSGTASYEQYF. The CDR3 coding sequence is TGTGCCAGCAGTCTATCCGGGACTGCCTCCTACGAGCAGTACTTC.

This clone was detected a few times. The V gene is TRBV6-1, the J gene TRBJ2-3, with 7 bases identical to TRBD2. V trimming: 2 bases; J trimming: 4 bases; junction bases outside the gene matches: 12. Per the germline V gene, CDR1 is MNHNS and CDR2 is SASEGT. The CDR3 totals 17 residues. The CDR3 sequence is CASSEMGGWVSPDTQYF. DNA of the CDR3: TGTGCCAGCAGTGAAATGGGAGGGTGGGTGTCCCCAGATACGCAGTATTTT.

This clone appeared a single time. The chain couples TRBV7-2 to TRBJ2-7, with TRBD2 matching over 9 bases. V was clipped by 6 bases and J by 0 bases; unmatched bases: 6. CDR3 length: 15 amino acids. Germline CDR1 SGHTA, CDR2 FQGNSA. The DNA for the CDR3 is TGTGCCAGCAGTTTCAGACTAGCGGCCTCCTACGAGCAGTACTTC. Amino acids: CASSFRLAASYEQYF.

This rearrangement joins TRBV7-2 to TRBJ2-3, with 11 bases matching TRBD1. CDR1 is SGHTA, CDR2 FQGNSA, per germline. V lost 3 bases to trimming and J lost 4 bases; unmatched junction nucleotides: 3. CDR3 size: 15 residues. This chain's CDR3 is CASSLGDRGADTQYF. The DNA of the CDR3 is TGTGCCAGCAGCTTGGGGGACAGGGGGGCAGATACGCAGTATTTT.